This TCR beta chain was recorded in a study of beta chain features in type 1 diabetes. Study as a whole: The patient and healthy donor groups were comparable for age, gender and cell yields.

Findings of the study overall: In all four CD4+ subsets, TCRB CDR3 length was significantly, moderately reduced in type 1 diabetes.

This CDR3 contains 15 residues. CDR1 is SEHNR and CDR2 is FQNEAQ in the germline V gene (reference sequence). V gave up 3 bases and J gave up 1 base; unmatched junction bases: 3. Central memory, naive, regulatory and stem cell-like memory CD4+ cells were sorted by CD45RO/CCR7/CD25/CD127/CD95/CD27. Investigators reverse transcribed all isolated RNA, so they sequenced expressed TCRB transcripts. Generated by immunoSEQ multiplex PCR, the TCRdb table keeps only in-frame clones and is missing some. This sample yields 250,000 to 350,000 clones, of which 13% to 15% are seen a single time; under 0.02% belongs to the top ten. Note on this clone: Its antigen is undetermined.

The TCR originated in a man aged 25-45 years with type 1 diabetes. The specimen sequenced was naive CD4+ T cells from blood. The rearrangement uses TRBV7-9 and TRBJ1-5; 7 nucleotides line up with TRBD1. The DNA for the CDR3 is TGTGCCAGCAGCTTCGCGACAGGGAGCAATCAGCCCCAGCATTTT. It translates to CASSFATGSNQPQHF.